These 4 T cell receptor beta chains were all obtained from the same sample, sequenced in a study of blood T cell repertoires in COVID-19. This table comes from immunoSEQ multiplex PCR, and its TCRdb copy is limited to in-frame clones, with some not included. The sample lists about 230,000 clones, 88% seen once, with about 2.3% in the top ten. Sequenced sample: PBMCs or T cells enriched from blood (not recorded which). These receptors were obtained from a woman aged 40-49 years with acute COVID-19.

V usage is TRBV27 and J usage is TRBJ2-2, with TRBD1 identical over 7 bases. Germline trimming cut 3 bases from V and 1 base from J; bases unmatched to any gene: 2. CDR1 and CDR2 from the germline V gene are MNHEY and SMNVEV (reference sequence). This CDR3 is 15 amino acids long. CDR3 sequence reads: CASSFRDRNTGELFF. CDR3 bases: TGTGCCAGCAGTTTCCGGGACAGGAACACCGGGGAGCTGTTTTTT.

The chain employs TRBV5-4 and TRBJ1-2; 8 bases agree with TRBD1. With V trimmed by 1 base and J by 7 bases, 15 bases remained unmatched. The CDR3 is 17 residues long. The germline gives CDR1 SGHNT, CDR2 YYREEE (reference sequence). In DNA form, the CDR3 reads TGTGCCAGCAGCTTGTCCAGGGAGGCAGGGGGCACGACTGGCTACACCTTC. Amino acids: CASSLSREAGGTTGYTF.

The chain recombines TRBV4-2 with TRBJ2-5, with TRBD1 matching 9 bases. The CDR3 is made up of 14 amino acids. The trim removed 5 bases at V and 4 bases at J, leaving 5 bases unmatched. Germline values: CDR1 LGHNA, CDR2 YNFKEQ. The CDR3 sequence is CASSLRTGVETQYF. CDR3 in DNA: TGTGCCAGCAGCTTAAGGACAGGGGTAGAGACCCAGTACTTC.

This rearrangement joins TRBV24-1 to TRBJ1-5, with 7 bases matching TRBD1. V shed 4 bases and J 5 bases; nucleotides not matched to a gene: 7. Germline V gene data show CDR1 as KGHDR and CDR2 as SFDVKD. CDR3 size: 15 residues. CDR3 bases: TGTGCCACCAGTGAAGGGGGACAGTCCCATCAGCCCCAGCATTTT. This gives the protein CATSEGGQSHQPQHF.